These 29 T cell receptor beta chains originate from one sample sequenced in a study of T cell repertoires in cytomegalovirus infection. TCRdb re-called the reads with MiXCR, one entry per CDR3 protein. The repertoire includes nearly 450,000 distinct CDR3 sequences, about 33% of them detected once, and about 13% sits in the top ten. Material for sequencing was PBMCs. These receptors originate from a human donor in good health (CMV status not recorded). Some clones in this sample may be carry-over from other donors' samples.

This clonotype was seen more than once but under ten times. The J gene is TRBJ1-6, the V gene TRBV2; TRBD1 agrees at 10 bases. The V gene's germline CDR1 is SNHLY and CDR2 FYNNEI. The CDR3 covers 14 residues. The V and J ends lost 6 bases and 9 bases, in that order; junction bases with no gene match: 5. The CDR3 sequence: CASRPGQGSSPLHF. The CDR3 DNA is TGTGCCAGCAGACCGGGACAGGGGAGTTCACCCCTCCACTTT.

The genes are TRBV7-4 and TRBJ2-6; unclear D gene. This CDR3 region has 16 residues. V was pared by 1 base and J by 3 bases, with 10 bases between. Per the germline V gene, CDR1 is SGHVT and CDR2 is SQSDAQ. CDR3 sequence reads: CASSLEGYGGANVLTF. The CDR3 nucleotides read TGTGCCAGCAGCTTAGAAGGGTACGGTGGGGCCAACGTCCTGACTTTC.

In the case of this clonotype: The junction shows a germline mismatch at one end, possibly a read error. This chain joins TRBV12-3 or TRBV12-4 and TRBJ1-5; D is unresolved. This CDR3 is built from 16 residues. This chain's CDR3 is CASSLGGSLLNQPPHF. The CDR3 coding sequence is TGTGCCAGCAGTTTAGGAGGATCCCTCCTCAATCAGCCCCCGCATTTT.

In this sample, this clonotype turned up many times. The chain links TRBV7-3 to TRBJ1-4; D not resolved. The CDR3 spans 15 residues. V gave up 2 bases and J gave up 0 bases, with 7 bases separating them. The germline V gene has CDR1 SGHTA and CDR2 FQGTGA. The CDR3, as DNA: TGTGCCAGCAGCTTACGCGGGGCAACTAATGAAAAACTGTTTTTT. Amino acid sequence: CASSLRGATNEKLFF.

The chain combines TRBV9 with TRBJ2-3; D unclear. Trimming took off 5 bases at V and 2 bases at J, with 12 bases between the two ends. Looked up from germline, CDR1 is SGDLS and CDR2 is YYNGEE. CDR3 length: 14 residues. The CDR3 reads CASRGIDSTDTQYF. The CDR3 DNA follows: TGTGCCAGCAGGGGGATTGACTCCACAGATACGCAGTATTTT. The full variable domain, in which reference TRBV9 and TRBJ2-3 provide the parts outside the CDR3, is DSGVTQTPKHLITATGQRVTLRCSPRSGDLSVYWYQQSLDQGLQFLIQYYNGEERAKGNILERFSAQQFPDLHSELNLSSLELGDSALYFCASRGIDSTDTQYFGPGTRLTVL.

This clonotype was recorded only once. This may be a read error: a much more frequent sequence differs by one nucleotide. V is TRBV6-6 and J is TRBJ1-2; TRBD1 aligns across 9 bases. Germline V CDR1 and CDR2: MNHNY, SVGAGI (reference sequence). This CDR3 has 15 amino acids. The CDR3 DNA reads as TGTGCCCGCAGTTATGGGCCGGGACAGGGCTATGGCTACACCTTC. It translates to CARSYGPGQGYGYTF.

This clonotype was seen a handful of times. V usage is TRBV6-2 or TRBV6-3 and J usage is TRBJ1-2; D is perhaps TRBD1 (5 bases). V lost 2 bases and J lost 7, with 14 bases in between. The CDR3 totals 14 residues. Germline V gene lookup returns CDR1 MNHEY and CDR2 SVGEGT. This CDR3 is CASSYGTTIRGYTF. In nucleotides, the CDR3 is TGTGCCAGCAGTTACGGGACGACCATTCGTGGCTACACCTTC.

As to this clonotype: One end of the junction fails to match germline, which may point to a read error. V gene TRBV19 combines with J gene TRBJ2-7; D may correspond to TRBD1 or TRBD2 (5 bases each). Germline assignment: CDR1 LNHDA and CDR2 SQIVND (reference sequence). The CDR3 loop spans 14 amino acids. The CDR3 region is CATSPGTPAYEKYF. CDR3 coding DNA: TGTGCCACCTCACCTGGGACGCCTGCCTACGAGAAGTACTTC.

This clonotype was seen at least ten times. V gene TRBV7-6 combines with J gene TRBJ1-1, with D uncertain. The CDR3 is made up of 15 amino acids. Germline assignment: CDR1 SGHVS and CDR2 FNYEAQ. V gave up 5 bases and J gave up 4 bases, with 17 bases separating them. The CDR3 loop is CASSPRSPLGTEAFF. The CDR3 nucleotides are TGTGCCAGCAGCCCACGTTCTCCCCTGGGCACTGAAGCTTTCTTT. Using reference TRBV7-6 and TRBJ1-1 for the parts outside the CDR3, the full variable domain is GAGVSQSPRYKVTKRGQDVALRCDPISGHVSLYWYRQALGQGPEFLTYFNYEAQQDKSGLPNDRFSAERPEGSISTLTIQRTEQRDSAMYRCASSPRSPLGTEAFFGQGTRLTVV.

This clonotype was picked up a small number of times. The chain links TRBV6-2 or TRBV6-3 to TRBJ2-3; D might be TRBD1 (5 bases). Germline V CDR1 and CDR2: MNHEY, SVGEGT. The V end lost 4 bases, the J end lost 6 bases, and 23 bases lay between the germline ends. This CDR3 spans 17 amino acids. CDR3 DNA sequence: TGTGCCAGCAGTTCCCGGCTCAGGCCACCCAGGGCGGATACGCAGTATTTT. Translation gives CASSSRLRPPRADTQYF.

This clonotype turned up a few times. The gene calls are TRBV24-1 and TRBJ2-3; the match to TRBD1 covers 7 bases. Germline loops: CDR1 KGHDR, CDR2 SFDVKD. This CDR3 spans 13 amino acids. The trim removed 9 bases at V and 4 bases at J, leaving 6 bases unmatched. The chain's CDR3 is CATDETGSDTQYF. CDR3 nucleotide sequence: TGTGCCACCGACGAGACAGGGTCAGATACGCAGTATTTT.

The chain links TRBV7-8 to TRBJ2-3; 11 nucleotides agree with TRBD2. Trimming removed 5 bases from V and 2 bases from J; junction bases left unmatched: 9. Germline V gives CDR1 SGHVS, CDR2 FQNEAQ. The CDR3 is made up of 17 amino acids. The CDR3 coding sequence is TGTGCCAGCAGCCTTTACTCTAGCGGGGGGAACACAGATACGCAGTATTTT. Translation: CASSLYSSGGNTDTQYF.

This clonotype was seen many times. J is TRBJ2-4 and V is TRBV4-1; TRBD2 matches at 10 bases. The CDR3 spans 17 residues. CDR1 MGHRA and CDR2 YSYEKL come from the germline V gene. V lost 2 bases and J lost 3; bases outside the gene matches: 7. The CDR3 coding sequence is TGCGCCAGCAGCCAACCAAAGCGGGGGGGCGACAAAAACATTCAGTACTTC. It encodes CASSQPKRGGDKNIQYF.

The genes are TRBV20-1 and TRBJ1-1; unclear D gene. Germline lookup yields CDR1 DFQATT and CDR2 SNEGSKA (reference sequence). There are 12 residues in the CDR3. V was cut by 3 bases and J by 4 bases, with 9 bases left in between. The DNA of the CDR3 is TGCAGTGCTAGCCCATCGGGCACTGAAGCTTTCTTT. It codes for CSASPSGTEAFF.

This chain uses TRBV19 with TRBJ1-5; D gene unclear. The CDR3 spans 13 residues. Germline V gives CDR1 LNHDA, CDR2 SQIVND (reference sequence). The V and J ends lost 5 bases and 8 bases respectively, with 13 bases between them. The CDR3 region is CASSDRPIEPQHF. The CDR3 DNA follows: TGTGCCAGTAGTGACCGCCCCATAGAGCCCCAGCATTTT. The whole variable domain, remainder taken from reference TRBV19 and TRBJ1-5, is DGGITQSPKYLFRKEGQNVTLSCEQNLNHDAMYWYRQDPGQGLRLIYYSQIVNDFQKGDIAEGYSVSREKKESFPLTVTSAQKNPTAFYLCASSDRPIEPQHFGDGTRLSIL.

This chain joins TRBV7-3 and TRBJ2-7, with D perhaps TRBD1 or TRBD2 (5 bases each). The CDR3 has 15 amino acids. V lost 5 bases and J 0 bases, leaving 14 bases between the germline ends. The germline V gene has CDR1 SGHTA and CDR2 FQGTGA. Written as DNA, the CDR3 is TGTGCCAGCAGCCCCCAGTCGGGGCCCTCCTACGAGCAGTACTTC. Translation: CASSPQSGPSYEQYF.

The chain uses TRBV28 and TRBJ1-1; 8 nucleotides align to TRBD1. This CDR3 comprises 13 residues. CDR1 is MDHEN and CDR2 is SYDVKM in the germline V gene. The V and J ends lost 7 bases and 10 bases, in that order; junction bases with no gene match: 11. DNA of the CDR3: TGTGCCAGCAAATCGGACAGGGTGCGGGGAGCTTTCTTT. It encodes CASKSDRVRGAFF.

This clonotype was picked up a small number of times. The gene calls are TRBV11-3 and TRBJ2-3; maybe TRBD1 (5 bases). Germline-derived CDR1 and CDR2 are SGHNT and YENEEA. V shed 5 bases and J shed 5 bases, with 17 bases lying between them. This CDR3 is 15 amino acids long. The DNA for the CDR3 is TGTGCCAGCAGCAGACGACAGAAGGGCGGAGATACGCAGTATTTT. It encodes CASSRRQKGGDTQYF.

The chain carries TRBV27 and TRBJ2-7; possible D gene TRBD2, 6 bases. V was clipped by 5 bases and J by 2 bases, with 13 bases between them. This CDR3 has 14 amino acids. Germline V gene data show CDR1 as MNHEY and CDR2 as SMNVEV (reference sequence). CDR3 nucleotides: TGTGCCAGCAGTCCCCCCGGGAGTACCTACGAGCAGTACTTC. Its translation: CASSPPGSTYEQYF.

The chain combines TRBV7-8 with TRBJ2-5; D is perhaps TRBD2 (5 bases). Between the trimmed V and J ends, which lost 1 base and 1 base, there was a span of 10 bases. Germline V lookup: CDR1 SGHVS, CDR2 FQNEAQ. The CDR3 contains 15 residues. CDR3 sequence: CASSLEDGVQETQYF. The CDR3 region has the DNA TGTGCCAGCAGCTTAGAAGACGGGGTCCAAGAGACCCAGTACTTC.

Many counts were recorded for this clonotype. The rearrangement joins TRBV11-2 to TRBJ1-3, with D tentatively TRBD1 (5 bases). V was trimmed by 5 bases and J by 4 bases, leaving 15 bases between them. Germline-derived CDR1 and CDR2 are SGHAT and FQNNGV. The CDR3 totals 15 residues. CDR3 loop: CASSQMTVTGNTIYF. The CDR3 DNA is TGTGCCAGCAGCCAGATGACAGTTACAGGAAACACCATATATTTT.

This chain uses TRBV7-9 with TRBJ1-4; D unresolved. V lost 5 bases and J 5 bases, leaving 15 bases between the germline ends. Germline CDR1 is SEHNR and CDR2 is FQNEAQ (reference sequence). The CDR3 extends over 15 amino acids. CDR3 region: CASSPPRFGNEKLFF. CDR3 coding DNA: TGTGCCAGCAGCCCGCCCCGGTTTGGAAATGAAAAACTGTTTTTT. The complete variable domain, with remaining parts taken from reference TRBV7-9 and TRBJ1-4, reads DTGVSQNPRHKITKRGQNVTFRCDPISEHNRLYWYRQTLGQGPEFLTYFQNEAQLEKSRLLSDRFSAERPKGSFSTLEIQRTEQGDSAMYLCASSPPRFGNEKLFFGSGTQLSVL.

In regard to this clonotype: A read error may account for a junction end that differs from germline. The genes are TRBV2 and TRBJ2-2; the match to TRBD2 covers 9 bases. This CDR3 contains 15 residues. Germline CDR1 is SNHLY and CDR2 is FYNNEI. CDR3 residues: CASREAGGNTGELFF. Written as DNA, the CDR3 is TGTGCCAGCAGAGAAGCGGGGGGCAACACCGGGGAGCTGTTTTTT.

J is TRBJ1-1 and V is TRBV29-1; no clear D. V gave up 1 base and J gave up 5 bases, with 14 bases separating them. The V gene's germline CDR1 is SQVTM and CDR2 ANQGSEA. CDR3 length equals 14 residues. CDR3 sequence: CSVEGGKLGTEAFF. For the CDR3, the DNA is TGCAGCGTTGAAGGGGGAAAGTTAGGTACTGAAGCTTTCTTT.

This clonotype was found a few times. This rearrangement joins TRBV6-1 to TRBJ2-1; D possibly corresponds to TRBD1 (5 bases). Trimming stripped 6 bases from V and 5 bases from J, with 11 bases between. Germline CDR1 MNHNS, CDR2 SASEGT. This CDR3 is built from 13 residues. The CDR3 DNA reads TGTGCCAGCAGAGGCAGGGCAAACAATGAGCAGTTCTTC. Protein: CASRGRANNEQFF.

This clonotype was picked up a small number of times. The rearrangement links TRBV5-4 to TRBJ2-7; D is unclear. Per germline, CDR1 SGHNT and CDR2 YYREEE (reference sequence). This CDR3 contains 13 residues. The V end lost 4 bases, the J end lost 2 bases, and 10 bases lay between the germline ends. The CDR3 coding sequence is TGTGCCAGCAGCCTTGGAAATACCTACGAGCAGTACTTC. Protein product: CASSLGNTYEQYF.

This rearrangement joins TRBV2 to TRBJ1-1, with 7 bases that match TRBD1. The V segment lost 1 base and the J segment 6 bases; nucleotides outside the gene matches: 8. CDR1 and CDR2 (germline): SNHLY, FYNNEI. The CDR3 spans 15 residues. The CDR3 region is CASSEGQGGNAEAFF. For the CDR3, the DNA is TGTGCCAGCAGTGAAGGACAGGGAGGCAACGCTGAAGCTTTCTTT.

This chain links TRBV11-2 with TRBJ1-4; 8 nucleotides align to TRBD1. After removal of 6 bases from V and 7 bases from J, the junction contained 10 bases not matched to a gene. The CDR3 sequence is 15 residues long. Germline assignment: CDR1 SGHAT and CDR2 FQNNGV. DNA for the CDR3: TGTGCCAGCAGAACCTCGACAGGGGTTGGTGAAAAACTGTTTTTT. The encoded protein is CASRTSTGVGEKLFF. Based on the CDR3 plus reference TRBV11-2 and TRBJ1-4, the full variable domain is EAGVAQSPRYKIIEKRQSVAFWCNPISGHATLYWYQQILGQGPKLLIQFQNNGVVDDSQLPKDRFSAERLKGVDSTLKIQPAKLEDSAVYLCASRTSTGVGEKLFFGSGTQLSVL.

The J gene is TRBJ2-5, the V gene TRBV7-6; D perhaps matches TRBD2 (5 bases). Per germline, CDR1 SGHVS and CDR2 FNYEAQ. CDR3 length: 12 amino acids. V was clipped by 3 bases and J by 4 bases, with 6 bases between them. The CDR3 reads CASSLGVETQYF. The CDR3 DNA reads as TGTGCCAGCAGCTTGGGAGTAGAGACCCAGTACTTC.